Below, 19 T cell receptor beta chains from the same sample are listed, as sequenced in a study of blood T cell repertoires in COVID-19. Sequencing used immunoSEQ multiplex PCR; TCRdb keeps in-frame clones, though not all of them. The sample lists around 300,000 clones, 85% to 90% occurring once. The sample was PBMCs or T cells enriched from blood (not recorded which). These receptors were taken from a woman aged 60-70 years in a cohort exposed to, infected with or recovered from COVID-19 (not recorded which).

V gene TRBV5-8 combines with J gene TRBJ2-3; 8 bases agree with TRBD2. The CDR3 runs 15 residues. With V trimmed by 1 base and J by 4 bases, 5 bases remained unmatched. The V gene's germline CDR1 is SGHTS and CDR2 YDEGEE. CDR3 sequence: CASSLYSGGADTQYF. The DNA for the CDR3 is TGTGCCAGCAGCTTGTACAGCGGGGGCGCAGATACGCAGTATTTT.

The chain employs TRBV15 and TRBJ2-7; D gene unclear. The CDR3 loop spans 14 amino acids. Germline CDR1 is LNHNV and CDR2 is YYDKDF (reference sequence). Trimming took off 0 bases at V and 2 bases at J, with 8 bases between the two ends. CDR3 bases: TGTGCCACCAGCAGAGATCGACATACCTACGAGCAGTACTTC. It yields the protein CATSRDRHTYEQYF.

This chain uses TRBV7-2 with TRBJ1-1; D is perhaps TRBD1 (5 bases). The CDR3 runs 14 residues. The V end lost 5 bases, the J end lost 1 base, and 11 bases lay between the germline ends. Germline CDR1 is SGHTA and CDR2 is FQGNSA. CDR3 amino acids: CASSPNDRNTEAFF. CDR3 DNA: TGTGCCAGCAGCCCAAACGACAGGAACACTGAAGCTTTCTTT.

The chain recombines TRBV9 with TRBJ1-6; 8 bases line up with TRBD1. Germline V CDR1 and CDR2: SGDLS, YYNGEE. V lost 4 bases, J lost 4 bases, and 7 bases stayed unmatched. This CDR3 has 16 amino acids. This chain's CDR3 is CASSRDRQPYNSPLHF. CDR3 coding DNA: TGTGCCAGCAGCCGGGACAGGCAACCGTATAATTCACCCCTCCACTTT.

V usage is TRBV5-4 and J usage is TRBJ2-1, with a tentative D call TRBD2 (6 bases). CDR1 SGHNT and CDR2 YYREEE come from the germline V gene (reference sequence). Trimming left V 5 bases short and J 0 bases short, with 15 bases between. The CDR3 has 16 residues. The CDR3 sequence is CASRSGAGSSYNEQFF. For the CDR3, the DNA is TGTGCCAGCAGGTCCGGGGCGGGGAGCTCCTACAATGAGCAGTTCTTC. Full variable domain (rest looked up from reference TRBV5-4 and TRBJ2-1): ETGVTQSPTHLIKTRGQQVTLRCSSQSGHNTVSWYQQALGQGPQFIFQYYREEENGRGNFPPRFSGLQFPNYSSELNVNALELDDSALYLCASRSGAGSSYNEQFFGPGTRLTVL.

The V call is TRBV18, the J call TRBJ1-2, with 7 bases lining up with TRBD1. The ends lost 5 bases at V and 5 bases at J; junction bases unmatched: 11. The CDR3 is made up of 15 amino acids. Germline values: CDR1 KGHSH, CDR2 LQKENI. The CDR3 spells CASSALGDSGYGYTF. As DNA, the CDR3 is TGTGCCAGCTCAGCACTAGGGGACAGTGGGTATGGCTACACCTTC. The whole variable domain, remainder taken from reference TRBV18 and TRBJ1-2, is NAGVMQNPRHLVRRRGQEARLRCSPMKGHSHVYWYRQLPEEGLKFMVYLQKENIIDESGMPKERFSAEFPKEGPSILRIQQVVRGDSAAYFCASSALGDSGYGYTFGSGTRLTVV.

The chain carries TRBV11-2 and TRBJ1-5, with D perhaps TRBD1 (6 bases). Trimming pared 6 bases from V and 0 bases from J, leaving 15 bases between. Germline CDR1 reads SGHAT; CDR2 reads FQNNGV. The CDR3 length is 16 residues. The CDR3 region has the DNA TGTGCCAGCAGACGGCCACAGGGTTATAGCAATCAGCCCCAGCATTTT. It encodes CASRRPQGYSNQPQHF.

The V gene is TRBV30, the J gene TRBJ2-7; 10 bases line up with TRBD2. Trimming took 1 base from V and 3 from J; bases not matched to a gene: 6. The germline gives CDR1 GTSNPN, CDR2 SVGIG (reference sequence). There are 15 residues in the CDR3. CDR3 in DNA: TGTGCCTGGAGTGCCGGGACTAGCGAATTCTACGAGCAGTACTTC. Protein sequence: CAWSAGTSEFYEQYF.

V is TRBV7-6 and J is TRBJ2-7; no clear D. This CDR3 contains 17 residues. Germline-derived CDR1 and CDR2 are SGHVS and FNYEAQ. V was pared by 5 bases and J by 0 bases, with 20 bases between. This CDR3 is CASSPRLAGPLSYEQYF. CDR3 in DNA: TGTGCCAGCAGCCCACGACTGGCTGGCCCCCTCTCCTACGAGCAGTACTTC. The variable domain in full, completed from reference TRBV7-6 and TRBJ2-7, reads GAGVSQSPRYKVTKRGQDVALRCDPISGHVSLYWYRQALGQGPEFLTYFNYEAQQDKSGLPNDRFSAERPEGSISTLTIQRTEQRDSAMYRCASSPRLAGPLSYEQYFGPGTRLTVT.

The chain links TRBV10-1 to TRBJ1-4, with D hard to call. This CDR3 has 15 amino acids. The ends were cut back, 0 bases at V and 0 bases at J, with 5 bases in the middle. Germline CDR1 WNHNN, CDR2 SYGVQD (reference sequence). The DNA of the CDR3 is TGCGCCAGCAGTGAGTCGAGTGCAACTAATGAAAAACTGTTTTTT. Protein sequence: CASSESSATNEKLFF.

J is TRBJ2-7 and V is TRBV2; the D is unclear. The germline V gene encodes CDR1 SNHLY and CDR2 FYNNEI. V was shortened by 2 bases and J by 1 base, with 6 bases between the two germline ends. The CDR3 extends over 13 amino acids. The CDR3 here is CASSESRSYEQYF. The CDR3 DNA reads TGTGCCAGCAGTGAATCGCGGTCCTACGAGCAGTACTTC. Filled out from reference TRBV2 and TRBJ2-7, the complete variable domain reads EPEVTQTPSHQVTQMGQEVILRCVPISNHLYFYWYRQILGQKVEFLVSFYNNEISEKSEIFDDQFSVERPDGSNFTLKIRSTKLEDSAMYFCASSESRSYEQYFGPGTRLTVT.

This chain links TRBV30 with TRBJ1-2; TRBD1 matches 9 bases. This CDR3 comprises 19 residues. The trim removed 0 bases at V and 4 bases at J, leaving 18 bases unmatched. Germline assignment: CDR1 GTSNPN and CDR2 SVGIG (reference sequence). This CDR3 is CAWSVVGFGGDRATYGYTF. The CDR3 nucleotides are TGTGCCTGGAGTGTCGTGGGGTTTGGGGGGGACAGGGCCACCTATGGCTACACCTTC.

The genes are TRBV4-2 and TRBJ1-1, with D possibly TRBD1 on 6 matching bases. The CDR3 runs to 15 residues. Trimming removed 0 bases at V and 4 bases at J, with 12 bases between. Germline loops: CDR1 LGHNA, CDR2 YNFKEQ. CDR3 residues: CASSQDGGAITEAFF. The CDR3, as DNA: TGTGCCAGCAGCCAAGATGGGGGCGCGATCACTGAAGCTTTCTTT.

The rearrangement uses TRBV7-2 and TRBJ2-7, with TRBD2 matching over 10 bases. This CDR3 is 14 amino acids long. Germline trimming cut 3 bases from V and 7 bases from J; bases unmatched to any gene: 6. Looked up from germline, CDR1 is SGHTA and CDR2 is FQGNSA. DNA for the CDR3: TGTGCCAGCAGCTTCCCAGCGGGAGGGCGTGAGCAGTACTTC. Translating it yields CASSFPAGGREQYF.

The rearrangement joins TRBV7-9 to TRBJ2-7, with D possibly TRBD2 on 6 matching bases. This CDR3 is built from 14 residues. Germline CDR1 reads SEHNR; CDR2 reads FQNEAQ (reference sequence). The ends were cut back, 5 bases at V and 1 base at J, with 12 bases in the middle. The CDR3 DNA is TGTGCCAGCAGCAACCGGGACTCTTCCTACGAGCAGTACTTC. Its translation: CASSNRDSSYEQYF.

This clone was observed a few times. The chain joins TRBV19 to TRBJ1-2, with TRBD1 matching over 8 bases. The CDR3 consists of 15 residues. The V gene end was trimmed by 6 bases and the J gene end by 4 bases; junction bases not matched to a gene: 10. CDR1 is LNHDA and CDR2 is SQIVND in the germline V gene (reference sequence). The CDR3 reads CASRITTGASYGYTF. The CDR3, as DNA: TGTGCCAGTAGAATTACGACAGGGGCCTCCTATGGCTACACCTTC.

The chain has TRBV10-1 and TRBJ2-7; TRBD1 aligns across 8 bases. The CDR3 loop spans 15 amino acids. Germline CDR1 and CDR2: WNHNN and SYGVQD (reference sequence). J was trimmed by 0 bases and V by 6 bases; bases with no gene match: 7. The CDR3 sequence is CASSAGQGGSYEQYF. CDR3 DNA sequence: TGCGCCAGCAGCGCAGGACAGGGCGGCTCCTACGAGCAGTACTTC.

This rearrangement joins TRBV5-3 to TRBJ1-2; possible D gene TRBD1, 5 bases. TRBV5-3 is filed as an ORF, its function uncertain. Trimming took 0 bases from V and 4 from J, leaving 10 bases between them. This CDR3 contains 14 residues. The CDR3 nucleotides read TGTGCCAGAAGCTTGGCAGGGTACATCTATGGCTACACCTTC. Amino acid sequence: CARSLAGYIYGYTF.

This clone was detected once. The V call is TRBV27, the J call TRBJ1-3; D is unclear. The CDR3 sequence is 17 residues long. Trimming cost V 6 bases and J 2 bases, with 20 bases left between them. Germline-derived CDR1 and CDR2 are MNHEY and SMNVEV (reference sequence). DNA of the CDR3: TGTGCCAGCAGCCGTTTGCCACCCATCGACACTGGAAACACCATATATTTT. This translates into CASSRLPPIDTGNTIYF.